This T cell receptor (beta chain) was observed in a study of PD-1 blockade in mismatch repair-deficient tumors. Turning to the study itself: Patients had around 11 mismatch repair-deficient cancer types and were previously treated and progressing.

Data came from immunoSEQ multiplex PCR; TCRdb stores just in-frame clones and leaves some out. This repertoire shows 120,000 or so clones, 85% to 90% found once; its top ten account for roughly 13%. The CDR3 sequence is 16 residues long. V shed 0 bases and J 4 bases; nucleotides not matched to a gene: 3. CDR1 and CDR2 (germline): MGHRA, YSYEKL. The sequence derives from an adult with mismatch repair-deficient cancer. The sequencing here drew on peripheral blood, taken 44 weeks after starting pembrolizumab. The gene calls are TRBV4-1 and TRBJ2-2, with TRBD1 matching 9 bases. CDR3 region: CASSQDRTGVTGELFF. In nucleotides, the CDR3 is TGCGCCAGCAGCCAAGATCGGACAGGGGTCACCGGGGAGCTGTTTTTT.